Sequencing of this T cell receptor (beta chain) was carried out in a study of blood T cell repertoires in COVID-19. Sequenced by immunoSEQ multiplex PCR; TCRdb stores in-frame clones only, minus some. This sample has 200,000 to 250,000 clones, with approximately 84% found just once. Grouping used clinical history reported by participants in a survey and questionnaire. For recovered donors of Cohort 3, there were two negative PCRs, clearance, or symptom resolution. The receptor comes from a man in his sixties who had recovered from COVID-19. Specimen: PBMCs or T cells enriched from blood (not recorded which).

Written as DNA, the CDR3 is TGCGCCAGCAGCCCTGGCAGGGGGGAGCTGTTTTTT. It encodes CASSPGRGELFF. The genes are TRBV4-1 and TRBJ2-2; D unresolved. The length of the CDR3 is 12 residues. CDR1 and CDR2 from the germline V gene are MGHRA and YSYEKL. V dropped 4 bases and J dropped 8 bases, with 8 bases sitting between them.